The 26 T cell receptor beta chains below all came from one sample that was sequenced in a study of cytomegalovirus exposure and HLA in healthy donors. 60 Vbeta and 13 Jbeta primers were used in PCR. Only in-frame clones appear in the TCRdb table, and some are missing; sequencing was by immunoSEQ multiplex PCR. The sample totals 120,000 to 150,000 clones; its top ten clones hold roughly 2.7%. Sequencing was performed on PBMCs. These receptors were obtained from a man aged 40-49 years in good health and CMV-seronegative.

This rearrangement joins TRBV5-4 to TRBJ2-7; TRBD2 matches 8 bases. CDR3 length: 14 amino acids. V was pared by 2 bases and J by 2 bases, with 3 bases of the junction left unmatched. CDR1 is SGHNT, CDR2 YYREEE, per germline (reference sequence). DNA of the CDR3: TGTGCCAGCAGCTTCGGGCGGGGGGCCTACGAGCAGTACTTC. This codes for CASSFGRGAYEQYF.

This chain connects TRBV18 to TRBJ1-5, with unresolved D. V lost 0 bases to trimming and J lost 0 bases, with 9 bases between them. This CDR3 comprises 16 residues. Germline V gives CDR1 KGHSH, CDR2 LQKENI. CDR3 residues: CASSPPGDRSNQPQHF. The CDR3 DNA follows: TGTGCCAGCTCACCACCGGGAGACCGTAGCAATCAGCCCCAGCATTTT.

This sequence joins TRBV9 and TRBJ2-2; TRBD1 agrees at 10 bases. Germline values: CDR1 SGDLS, CDR2 YYNGEE. The CDR3 sequence is 15 residues long. V was clipped by 0 bases and J by 6 bases; unmatched bases: 2. The CDR3 nucleotides are TGTGCCAGCAGCGTAGTAGGGACAGGGGCCGGGGAGCTGTTTTTT. Protein: CASSVVGTGAGELFF.

The chain uses TRBV7-9 and TRBJ2-7, with TRBD1 matching over 9 bases. Germline V lookup: CDR1 SEHNR, CDR2 FQNEAQ (reference sequence). Losses at the gene ends were 5 bases for V and 2 bases for J; bases not matched to a gene: 7. The CDR3 consists of 15 residues. DNA for the CDR3: TGTGCCAGCAGCCCGGACAGGGGAAGGGCCTACGAGCAGTACTTC. Translated, it gives CASSPDRGRAYEQYF.

The chain has TRBV5-1 and TRBJ2-7, with D perhaps TRBD1 (5 bases). V gave up 4 bases and J gave up 2 bases, with 16 bases separating them. The CDR3 consists of 15 residues. The V gene's germline CDR1 is SGHRS and CDR2 YFSETQ. The chain's CDR3 is CASSTGPSPAYEQYF. CDR3 DNA sequence: TGCGCCAGCAGCACAGGTCCATCCCCTGCCTACGAGCAGTACTTC. Complete variable domain (other parts from reference TRBV5-1 and TRBJ2-7): KAGVTQTPRYLIKTRGQQVTLSCSPISGHRSVSWYQQTPGQGLQFLFEYFSETQRNKGNFPGRFSGRQFSNSRSEMNVSTLELGDSALYLCASSTGPSPAYEQYFGPGTRLTVT.

This sequence joins TRBV5-6 and TRBJ2-7; 8 nucleotides align to TRBD2. The germline CDR1 and CDR2 sequences are SGHDT and YYEEEE. The junction had 4 bases not matched to a gene; V was cut back by 2 bases and J by 0 bases. The CDR3 extends over 15 amino acids. CDR3 coding DNA: TGTGCCAGCAGCTTTGCGGGGGGCGACTCCTACGAGCAGTACTTC. This encodes CASSFAGGDSYEQYF.

The V and J genes are TRBV28 and TRBJ1-2; D perhaps matches TRBD1 (6 bases). Trimming removed 2 bases at V and 8 bases at J, with 9 bases between. The germline gives CDR1 MDHEN, CDR2 SYDVKM. The CDR3 is 12 amino acids. CDR3 DNA: TGTGCCAGCAGTTTAAAGGGGGACGGCTACACCTTC. Its translation is CASSLKGDGYTF.

The rearrangement uses TRBV5-1 and TRBJ2-3; tentatively, D is TRBD1 (6 bases). The germline V gene has CDR1 SGHRS and CDR2 YFSETQ. This CDR3 has 15 amino acids. Trimming pared 3 bases from V and 2 bases from J, leaving 13 bases between. CDR3 in amino acids: CASSSGTSFTDTQYF. In nucleotides, the CDR3 is TGCGCCAGCAGCTCGGGGACATCGTTCACAGATACGCAGTATTTT.

This sequence joins TRBV10-3 and TRBJ1-3, with 10 bases fitting TRBD1. The length of the CDR3 is 17 residues. Per germline, CDR1 ENHRY and CDR2 SYGVKD. V was pared by 6 bases and J by 4 bases, with 12 bases of the junction left unmatched. The DNA for the CDR3 is TGTGCCATCAGCCCGGGACAGGGGCGGTTGTCGGGAAACACCATATATTTT. Translating gives CAISPGQGRLSGNTIYF.

The gene calls are TRBV30 and TRBJ2-1; TRBD1 agrees at 9 bases. Germline CDR1 reads GTSNPN; CDR2 reads SVGIG (reference sequence). The CDR3 length is 21 residues. Unmatched junction bases numbered 23, after V lost 0 bases and J lost 5 bases. In DNA, the CDR3 is TGTGCCTGGAGTGTCCCCTCGGACAGGGGCAATTTGGGTAAAACAGACAATGAGCAGTTCTTC. As protein: CAWSVPSDRGNLGKTDNEQFF.

The chain has TRBV15 and TRBJ2-5; D possibly corresponds to TRBD1 (6 bases). V was shortened by 0 bases and J by 7 bases, with 12 bases between the two germline ends. Germline CDR1 and CDR2: LNHNV and YYDKDF (reference sequence). The CDR3 totals 14 residues. The CDR3 nucleotides are TGTGCCACCAGCAGAGAGGCAGGGGTAGGGACCCAGTACTTC. Protein product: CATSREAGVGTQYF. Together with reference TRBV15 and TRBJ2-5, the CDR3 gives the full variable domain: DAMVIQNPRYQVTQFGKPVTLSCSQTLNHNVMYWYQQKSSQAPKLLFHYYDKDFNNEADTPDNFQSRRPNTSFCFLDIRSPGLGDTAMYLCATSREAGVGTQYFGPGTRLLVL.

The CDR3 DNA is TGTGCCAGCAGCCCTGGACAGGGTCTCATCTATGGCTACACCTTC. It encodes CASSPGQGLIYGYTF. The V and J genes are TRBV5-8 and TRBJ1-2; 8 bases align to TRBD1. The CDR3 is 15 amino acids. Germline CDR1 reads SGHTS; CDR2 reads YDEGEE. V was clipped by 4 bases and J by 4 bases; unmatched bases: 9. Using reference TRBV5-8 and TRBJ1-2 for the parts outside the CDR3, the full variable domain is EAGVTQSPTHLIKTRGQQATLRCSPISGHTSVYWYQQALGLGLQFLLWYDEGEERNRGNFPPRFSGRQFPNYSSELNVNALELEDSALYLCASSPGQGLIYGYTFGSGTRLTVV.

The chain employs TRBV19 and TRBJ1-4, with TRBD1 matching over 8 bases. In germline, CDR1 is LNHDA, CDR2 SQIVND (reference sequence). The CDR3 sequence is 14 residues long. The V segment lost 4 bases and the J segment 11 bases; nucleotides outside the gene matches: 9. DNA of the CDR3: TGTGCCAGTAGTACTTCAGGGGGCCCGACGAAACTGTTTTTT. This translates into CASSTSGGPTKLFF. Together with reference TRBV19 and TRBJ1-4, the CDR3 gives the full variable domain: DGGITQSPKYLFRKEGQNVTLSCEQNLNHDAMYWYRQDPGQGLRLIYYSQIVNDFQKGDIAEGYSVSREKKESFPLTVTSAQKNPTAFYLCASSTSGGPTKLFFGSGTQLSVL.

The genes are TRBV6-5 and TRBJ2-7; 8 positions match TRBD1. Germline V gene sequence: CDR1 MNHEY, CDR2 SVGAGI. This CDR3 is 16 amino acids long. With V trimmed by 4 bases and J by 3 bases, 11 bases remained unmatched. The CDR3 sequence is CASSSHGTGRDYEQYF. DNA of the CDR3: TGTGCCAGCAGTTCCCATGGGACAGGAAGAGACTACGAGCAGTACTTC.

The chain employs TRBV18 and TRBJ2-5; TRBD1 matches 7 bases. The CDR3 extends over 15 amino acids. With 0 bases clipped from V and 3 bases from J, the junction kept 4 bases outside the gene matches. CDR1 is KGHSH and CDR2 is LQKENI in the germline V gene. In DNA, the CDR3 is TGTGCCAGCTCACCACCGGCAGGGGGTGAAGAGACCCAGTACTTC. It codes for CASSPPAGGEETQYF.

The V and J genes are TRBV6-1 and TRBJ2-3, with D maybe TRBD1 (6 bases). The CDR3 covers 15 residues. Germline lookup yields CDR1 MNHNS and CDR2 SASEGT. V shed 6 bases and J shed 4 bases, with 17 bases lying between them. The CDR3 region has the DNA TGTGCCAGCAGGACACAGGGTGGGTTGTCAGATACGCAGTATTTT. It codes for CASRTQGGLSDTQYF.

The rearrangement links TRBV7-2 to TRBJ1-1; 9 positions match TRBD1. This CDR3 has 16 amino acids. Germline V lookup: CDR1 SGHTA, CDR2 FQGNSA. V shed 3 bases and J 1 base; nucleotides not matched to a gene: 6. The CDR3 bases are TGTGCCAGCAGCTTCCCCCCGGGACAGGGGAACACTGAAGCTTTCTTT. Protein sequence: CASSFPPGQGNTEAFF.

V gene TRBV11-2 combines with J gene TRBJ1-6, with D perhaps TRBD1 (5 bases). The V gene lost 5 bases and the J gene lost 10 bases, with 15 bases spanning the gap. The CDR3 runs 14 residues. The germline CDR1 and CDR2 sequences are SGHAT and FQNNGV. The CDR3, as DNA: TGTGCCAGCAGCCAACGATACCAGGGATCACCCCTCCACTTT. It specifies CASSQRYQGSPLHF.

This sequence joins TRBV7-6 and TRBJ1-2; no definite D call. Germline V gene lookup returns CDR1 SGHVS and CDR2 FNYEAQ. Trimming left V 2 bases short and J 5 bases short, with 12 bases between. The CDR3 sequence is 14 residues long. The CDR3 bases are TGTGCCAGCAGCTTATATGAGGTGGAATATGGCTACACCTTC. This gives the protein CASSLYEVEYGYTF.

The chain combines TRBV28 with TRBJ1-2; a weak D match, TRBD1 (5 bases). The germline V and J ends were trimmed by 3 bases and 6 bases, with 8 bases remaining between them. The CDR3 loop spans 12 amino acids. The germline V gene encodes CDR1 MDHEN and CDR2 SYDVKM. This chain's CDR3 is CASSFRGNGYTF. CDR3 sequence (DNA): TGTGCCAGCAGTTTTCGGGGGAATGGCTACACCTTC.

The chain combines TRBV6-1 with TRBJ1-1, with D perhaps TRBD1 (5 bases). The V end was cut by 7 bases, the J end by 6 bases, with 15 bases between. CDR3 size: 13 residues. Germline lookup yields CDR1 MNHNS and CDR2 SASEGT. The CDR3 coding sequence is TGTGCCAGCAACGAAGGGGCGCGCGCTGAAGCTTTCTTT. Translation: CASNEGARAEAFF.

V usage is TRBV29-1 and J usage is TRBJ1-1, with D possibly TRBD1 on 5 matching bases. There are 14 residues in the CDR3. Per germline, CDR1 SQVTM and CDR2 ANQGSEA. V was trimmed by 5 bases and J by 5 bases, leaving 18 bases between them. CDR3 nucleotides: TGCAGCGTTTGGACATCCTCAGGGAGGACTGAAGCTTTCTTT. The encoded protein is CSVWTSSGRTEAFF.

The chain combines TRBV23-1 with TRBJ1-6, with 7 bases fitting TRBD1. TRBV23-1 is an ORF, with its function uncertain. CDR3 length: 15 residues. V lost 6 bases and J lost 8; bases outside the gene matches: 10. The CDR3 protein is CASRQQGTDHSPLHF. The CDR3 DNA follows: TGCGCCAGCAGGCAACAGGGGACGGACCATTCACCCCTCCACTTT.

The chain couples TRBV7-8 to TRBJ2-1; D is unresolved. This CDR3 comprises 14 residues. Trimming took 1 base from V and 3 from J, leaving 7 bases between them. CDR1 and CDR2 (germline): SGHVS, FQNEAQ. CDR3 in DNA: TGTGCCAGCAGCTTAGACGTGCGCTACAATGAGCAGTTCTTC. This encodes CASSLDVRYNEQFF.

The gene calls are TRBV18 and TRBJ2-5; 7 nucleotides align to TRBD1. The CDR3 sequence is 14 residues long. Germline CDR1 KGHSH, CDR2 LQKENI. V lost 3 bases, J lost 4 bases, and 5 bases stayed unmatched. The CDR3 DNA is TGTGCCAGCTCACCCCTGACAGGGCCAGAGACCCAGTACTTC. Protein sequence: CASSPLTGPETQYF.

The V and J genes are TRBV7-2 and TRBJ2-7; 12 bases are a match to TRBD2. CDR1 is SGHTA and CDR2 is FQGNSA in the germline V gene. Losses at the gene ends were 4 bases for V and 2 bases for J; bases not matched to a gene: 12. This CDR3 spans 18 amino acids. CDR3 protein: CASSSPTLSSGGAYEQYF. In nucleotides, the CDR3 is TGTGCCAGCAGCTCCCCCACTCTATCTAGCGGGGGGGCCTACGAGCAGTACTTC. Drawing the rest from reference TRBV7-2 and TRBJ2-7, the complete variable domain is GAGVSQSPSNKVTEKGKDVELRCDPISGHTALYWYRQSLGQGLEFLIYFQGNSAPDKSGLPSDRFSAERTGGSVSTLTIQRTQQEDSAVYLCASSSPTLSSGGAYEQYFGPGTRLTVT.